Each of the 4 T cell receptor beta chains below was sequenced from the same sample in a study of identical twins (dated by TCRdb to the mid-2010s). Library method: 5' RACE. Sequenced on an Illumina HiSeq 2000. Starting from the raw public reads, TCRdb applied fastp trimming at Q25, assembled clones with MiXCR and retained in-frame beta chains. Every CDR3 protein is listed once, alongside the most common genes and DNA of its rows. This sample is represented by just over 450,000 distinct CDR3 sequences; approximately 15% of them were singletons. The ten largest clones add up to 0.52% of the sample. The sample also formed part of further work on yellow fever vaccine responses in identical twins.

The sample taken for sequencing was CD4+ T cells sorted from blood. Receptors were obtained from a woman between 18 and 29 years old in good health.

This clonotype showed up just a few times. The chain has TRBV29-1 and TRBJ2-3; tentative D call: TRBD2 (5 bases). V was shortened by 4 bases and J by 2 bases, with 16 bases between the two germline ends. There are 15 residues in the CDR3. CDR1 is SQVTM, CDR2 ANQGSEA, per germline. CDR3 DNA: TGCAGCGTTGCTGGGTGGCTAGCTGCCACAGATACGCAGTATTTT. The encoded protein is CSVAGWLAATDTQYF.

This clonotype has just a few counts. This chain uses TRBV7-8 with TRBJ2-1; no reliable D call. The CDR3 has 17 amino acids. The ends were cut back, 2 bases at V and 1 base at J, with 15 bases in the middle. Germline assignment: CDR1 SGHVS and CDR2 FQNEAQ. CDR3 sequence: CASSLYPRGSSYNEQFF. DNA of the CDR3: TGTGCCAGCAGCTTATACCCCCGTGGCAGTTCCTACAATGAGCAGTTCTTC.

A few counts support this clonotype. The chain has TRBV3-1 and TRBJ2-1; the D is unclear. The CDR3 totals 12 residues. Germline CDR1 and CDR2: LGHDT and YNNKEL (reference sequence). V was shortened by 0 bases and J by 10 bases, with 7 bases between the two germline ends. The CDR3 is CASSQDNREQFF. CDR3 coding DNA: TGTGCCAGCAGCCAAGATAATAGGGAGCAGTTCTTC.

This clonotype was seen a handful of times. This chain uses TRBV29-1 with TRBJ1-4, with a weak D call TRBD1 (5 bases). This CDR3 spans 12 amino acids. CDR1 is SQVTM, CDR2 ANQGSEA, per germline. Trimming removed 7 bases at V and 7 bases at J, with 13 bases between. The CDR3 DNA reads as TGCAGCGCCCGAAAGGGGATTGAAAAACTGTTTTTT. It yields the protein CSARKGIEKLFF.